This TCR beta chain was identified during a study of T cells in Graves' hyperthyroidism and ophthalmopathy. Many counts were recorded for this clonotype. Amplified regions were TCR beta CDR3 sequences from RNA transcripts. Primed by the HTBI set, a first-round RT-PCR was run on the TCR CDR3. TCRdb reprocessed the multiplex PCR reads via MiXCR and lists one record per CDR3 protein. Among around 400,000 distinct CDR3 sequences listed, approximately 13% were seen once. This sequence originates from a woman in her late teens or twenties with Graves' hyperthyroidism. The specimen sequenced was blood.

DNA of the CDR3: TGTGCCAGCACCCCTCCAGGGGGCACAGATACGCAGTATTTT. Translating gives CASTPPGGTDTQYF. V is TRBV5-6 and J is TRBJ2-3; D may be TRBD1 (6 bases). V lost 6 bases and J 1 base, leaving 12 bases between the germline ends. The V gene's germline CDR1 is SGHDT and CDR2 YYEEEE. CDR3 size: 14 residues.